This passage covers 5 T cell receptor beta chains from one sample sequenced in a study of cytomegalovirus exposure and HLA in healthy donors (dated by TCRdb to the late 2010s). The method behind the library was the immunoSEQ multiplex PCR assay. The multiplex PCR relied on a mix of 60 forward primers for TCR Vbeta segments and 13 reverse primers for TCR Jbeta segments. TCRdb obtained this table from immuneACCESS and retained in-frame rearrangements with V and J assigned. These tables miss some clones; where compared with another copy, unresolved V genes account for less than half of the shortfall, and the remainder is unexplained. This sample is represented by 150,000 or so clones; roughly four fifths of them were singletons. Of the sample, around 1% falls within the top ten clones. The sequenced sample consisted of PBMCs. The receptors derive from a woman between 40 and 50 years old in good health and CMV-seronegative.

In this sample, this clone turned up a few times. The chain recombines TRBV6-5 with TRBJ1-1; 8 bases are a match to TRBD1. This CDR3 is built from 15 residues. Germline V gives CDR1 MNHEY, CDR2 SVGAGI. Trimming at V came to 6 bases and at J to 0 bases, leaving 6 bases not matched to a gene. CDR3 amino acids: CASSLGQGMNTEAFF. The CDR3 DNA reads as TGTGCCAGCAGCCTCGGACAGGGCATGAACACTGAAGCTTTCTTT.

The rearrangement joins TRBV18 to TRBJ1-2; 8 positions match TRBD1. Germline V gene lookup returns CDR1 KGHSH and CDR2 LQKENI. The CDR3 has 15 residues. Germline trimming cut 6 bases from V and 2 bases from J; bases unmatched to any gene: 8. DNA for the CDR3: TGTGCCAGCTCTCTACGAGGACAGGGCAACTATGGCTACACCTTC. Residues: CASSLRGQGNYGYTF.

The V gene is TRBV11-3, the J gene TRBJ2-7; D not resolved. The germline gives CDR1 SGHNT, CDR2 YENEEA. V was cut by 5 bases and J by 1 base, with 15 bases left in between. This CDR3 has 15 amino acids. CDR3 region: CASSPRSGGSYEQYF. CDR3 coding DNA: TGTGCCAGCAGCCCGCGGAGTGGCGGTTCCTACGAGCAGTACTTC.

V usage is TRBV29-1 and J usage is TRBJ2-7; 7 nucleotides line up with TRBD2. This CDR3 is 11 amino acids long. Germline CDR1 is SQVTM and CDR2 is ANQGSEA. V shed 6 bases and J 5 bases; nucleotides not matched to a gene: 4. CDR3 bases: TGCAGCGTCCCTGGGGGGGACGAGCAGTACTTC. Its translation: CSVPGGDEQYF.

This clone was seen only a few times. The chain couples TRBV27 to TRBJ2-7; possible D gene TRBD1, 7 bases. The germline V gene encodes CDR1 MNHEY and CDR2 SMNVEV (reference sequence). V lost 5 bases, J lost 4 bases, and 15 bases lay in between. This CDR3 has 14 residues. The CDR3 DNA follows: TGTGCCAGCAGTAGGAGACAGGGACTTTACGAGCAGTACTTC. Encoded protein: CASSRRQGLYEQYF.